These 11 T cell receptor beta chains originate from one sample sequenced in a study of T cells in Graves' hyperthyroidism and ophthalmopathy. The CDR3 regions of TCR beta were amplified from RNA transcripts. During a first-round RT-PCR of the TCR CDR3, the HTBI primer set was used. TCRdb fed the multiplex PCR reads into MiXCR, producing one record per CDR3 protein. The sample contains more than 300,000 distinct CDR3 sequences, roughly 20% of which appear only once. The material sequenced was blood. These receptors were obtained from a man between 18 and 29 years old with Graves' ophthalmopathy.

This clonotype was seen ten or more times. The chain recombines TRBV3-1 with TRBJ2-1; D may match TRBD1 or TRBD2 (5 bases each). The germline V gene encodes CDR1 LGHDT and CDR2 YNNKEL (reference sequence). The V end was cut by 0 bases, the J end by 10 bases, with 10 bases between. This CDR3 is 13 amino acids long. In DNA, the CDR3 is TGTGCCAGCAGCCAAGATAGCGCAGGGGAGCAGTTCTTC. Its protein product is CASSQDSAGEQFF.

At least ten counts were recorded for this clonotype. The V gene is TRBV7-3, the J gene TRBJ2-3, with D possibly matching TRBD2 (6 bases). V was cut by 3 bases and J by 6 bases, with 13 bases left in between. The CDR3 has 14 residues. Germline CDR1 reads SGHTA; CDR2 reads FQGTGA. CDR3 residues: CASSFSGGRDTQYF. The DNA for the CDR3 is TGTGCCAGCAGCTTCTCCGGGGGTCGGGATACGCAGTATTTT.

This clonotype has ten or more counts. The rearrangement links TRBV27 to TRBJ1-2; TRBD1 agrees at 7 bases. Unmatched junction bases numbered 9, after V lost 5 bases and J lost 3 bases. This CDR3 contains 15 residues. In germline, CDR1 is MNHEY, CDR2 SMNVEV (reference sequence). The CDR3, as DNA: TGTGCCAGCAGTACGGGACAGACGGCTGACTATGGCTACACCTTC. Amino acid sequence: CASSTGQTADYGYTF.

This rearrangement joins TRBV28 to TRBJ2-1; D unclear. The CDR3 length is 15 residues. Looked up from germline, CDR1 is MDHEN and CDR2 is SYDVKM. V was trimmed by 5 bases and J by 5 bases, leaving 16 bases between them. CDR3 nucleotides: TGTGCCAGCAGTCCCGATATCTACAGAAACAATGAGCAGTTCTTC. It translates to CASSPDIYRNNEQFF.

This clonotype appeared many times. V gene TRBV11-3 combines with J gene TRBJ1-2; D gene ambiguous. Germline loops: CDR1 SGHNT, CDR2 YENEEA. The CDR3 consists of 13 residues. V was clipped by 5 bases and J by 1 base, with 8 bases between them. The CDR3 DNA follows: TGTGCCAGCAGCCAATCGAATAACTATGGCTACACCTTC. It encodes CASSQSNNYGYTF.

This clonotype was seen many times. The chain uses TRBV2 and TRBJ2-3; D call uncertain. Germline V gene data show CDR1 as SNHLY and CDR2 as FYNNEI. This CDR3 has 12 residues. V was shortened by 6 bases and J by 6 bases, with 10 bases between the two germline ends. The CDR3 is CASSVLSDTQYF. CDR3 in DNA: TGTGCCAGCAGCGTGCTTTCCGATACGCAGTATTTT.

This clonotype was seen at least ten times. The gene calls are TRBV20-1 and TRBJ1-5; no clear D. V was cut by 0 bases and J by 4 bases, with 7 bases left in between. The germline gives CDR1 DFQATT, CDR2 SNEGSKA (reference sequence). There are 13 residues in the CDR3. Here the CDR3 reads CSARDPLNQPQHF. In DNA form, the CDR3 reads TGCAGTGCTAGAGACCCACTGAATCAGCCCCAGCATTTT.

This clonotype has at least ten counts. The chain carries TRBV11-2 and TRBJ1-2; D may be TRBD1 (5 bases). The V end lost 5 bases, the J end lost 4 bases, and 14 bases lay between the germline ends. In germline, CDR1 is SGHAT, CDR2 FQNNGV. This CDR3 contains 14 residues. CDR3: CASSVRDGLYGYTF. The DNA of the CDR3 is TGTGCCAGCAGCGTCCGGGACGGACTCTATGGCTACACCTTC.

This clonotype has a count of ten or more. This chain uses TRBV12-3 or TRBV12-4 with TRBJ2-3; D remains ambiguous. The CDR3 totals 16 residues. V was cut by 6 bases and J by 0 bases, with 16 bases left in between. The CDR3 spells CASSPSSSFSTDTQYF. CDR3 DNA: TGTGCCAGCAGCCCCTCGTCCTCCTTTAGCACAGATACGCAGTATTTT.

J is TRBJ2-2 and V is TRBV6-2 or TRBV6-3, with D maybe TRBD1 (6 bases). V dropped 10 bases and J dropped 0 bases, with 12 bases sitting between them. Germline V gene sequence: CDR1 MNHEY, CDR2 SVGEGT. The CDR3 length is 14 residues. The CDR3 is CATRQASNTGELFF. CDR3 bases: TGTGCCACCCGACAGGCTTCGAACACCGGGGAGCTGTTTTTT.

This clonotype was picked up a small number of times. This rearrangement joins TRBV7-2 to TRBJ2-5; weak D call: TRBD1 (6 bases). From germline, CDR1 is SGHTA and CDR2 FQGNSA. V lost 3 bases, J lost 4 bases, and 15 bases lay in between. CDR3 length: 15 residues. The CDR3 coding sequence is TGTGCCAGCAGCTTGGCAACAGGGAGTGCAGAGACCCAGTACTTC. Amino acid sequence: CASSLATGSAETQYF.